Each of the 20 T cell receptor beta chains below was sequenced from the same sample in a study of Ad26.COV2.S vaccination and SARS-CoV-2 variants. Method: immunoSEQ multiplex PCR; TCRdb's copy keeps in-frame clones and lacks some. The sample contains around 450,000 clones, about 88% of which appear only once. This sample's treatment: some 19 received Ad26.COV2.S at low or high dose, single or two shots; a few received placebo; per-sample allocation not given. Day 63 after the first injection of vaccine or placebo was the sampling time. The sequencing here drew on peripheral blood, taken in a trial of Ad26.COV2.S vaccine versus placebo. These receptors came from a person between 18 and 65 years old who received the Ad26.COV2.S COVID-19 vaccine or a placebo.

The chain combines TRBV2 with TRBJ2-2, with a tentative D call TRBD2 (6 bases). The V gene lost 5 bases and the J gene lost 2 bases, with 9 bases spanning the gap. CDR1 SNHLY and CDR2 FYNNEI come from the germline V gene. The CDR3 sequence is 14 residues long. The CDR3, as DNA: TGTGCCAGCAGTCCGCGGGGAAACACCGGGGAGCTGTTTTTT. Its translation: CASSPRGNTGELFF.

The chain recombines TRBV5-1 with TRBJ1-5; D not certain. Trimming cost V 0 bases and J 7 bases, with 17 bases left between them. Germline loops: CDR1 SGHRS, CDR2 YFSETQ. The CDR3 has 16 amino acids. CDR3 in DNA: TGCGCCAGCAGCTTGGATCCCTCGCGGGGAGGACAGCCCCAGCATTTT. This encodes CASSLDPSRGGQPQHF. Full variable domain (outside the CDR3, taken from reference TRBV5-1 and TRBJ1-5): KAGVTQTPRYLIKTRGQQVTLSCSPISGHRSVSWYQQTPGQGLQFLFEYFSETQRNKGNFPGRFSGRQFSNSRSEMNVSTLELGDSALYLCASSLDPSRGGQPQHFGDGTRLSIL.

This clone showed up just once. The V and J genes are TRBV4-3 and TRBJ1-1, with D unclear. This CDR3 is built from 14 residues. Looked up from germline, CDR1 is LGHNA and CDR2 is YSLEER. Trimming took 1 base from V and 1 from J, leaving 7 bases between them. CDR3 coding DNA: TGCGCCAGCAGCCAAGTGTCAGGGAACACTGAAGCTTTCTTT. This translates into CASSQVSGNTEAFF.

The V call is TRBV7-3, the J call TRBJ2-3; D unresolved. This CDR3 contains 15 residues. Germline loops: CDR1 SGHTA, CDR2 FQGTGA. V gave up 0 bases and J gave up 2 bases, with 9 bases separating them. The CDR3, as DNA: TGTGCCAGCAGCTTAACCCCCACACTCACAGATACGCAGTATTTT. Translated, it gives CASSLTPTLTDTQYF.

The J gene is TRBJ1-6, the V gene TRBV15, with D perhaps matching TRBD1 (6 bases). From germline, CDR1 is LNHNV and CDR2 YYDKDF (reference sequence). This CDR3 contains 12 residues. The V end was cut by 4 bases, the J end by 12 bases, with 10 bases between. This chain's CDR3 is CATSIQGLPLHF. In DNA form, the CDR3 reads TGTGCCACCAGCATACAGGGATTACCCCTCCACTTT.

V and J are TRBV28 and TRBJ1-4; D is perhaps TRBD1 (5 bases). The V gene lost 3 bases and the J gene lost 0 bases, with 11 bases spanning the gap. Germline CDR1 MDHEN, CDR2 SYDVKM. This CDR3 has 16 amino acids. CDR3 DNA sequence: TGTGCCAGCAGTTTCAACGGGGCAGCAACTAATGAAAAACTGTTTTTT. Translating gives CASSFNGAATNEKLFF.

The CDR3 bases are TGTGCCAGCAGCCTAAAGATGCTAGAGACCCAGTACTTC. Amino acids: CASSLKMLETQYF. The V and J genes are TRBV7-2 and TRBJ2-5; D not certain. The germline V gene has CDR1 SGHTA and CDR2 FQGNSA. Trimming removed 5 bases at V and 4 bases at J, with 11 bases between. The CDR3 runs to 13 residues. Full variable domain (outside the CDR3, taken from reference TRBV7-2 and TRBJ2-5): GAGVSQSPSNKVTEKGKDVELRCDPISGHTALYWYRQSLGQGLEFLIYFQGNSAPDKSGLPSDRFSAERTGGSVSTLTIQRTQQEDSAVYLCASSLKMLETQYFGPGTRLLVL.

Only one count was recorded for this clone. This specimen includes other DNA sequences encoding the same CDR3. This chain links TRBV27 with TRBJ1-2, with TRBD1 as a possible D gene (5 bases). With 3 bases removed from V and 2 bases from J, the gap between germline ends came to 7 bases. Germline V gene lookup returns CDR1 MNHEY and CDR2 SMNVEV (reference sequence). This CDR3 region has 13 residues. The CDR3 here is CASSLRGNYGYTF. CDR3 DNA sequence: TGTGCCAGCAGTTTGCGGGGGAACTATGGCTACACCTTC.

The V and J genes are TRBV5-6 and TRBJ2-2; D unresolved. The V and J ends lost 0 bases and 4 bases respectively, with 7 bases between them. There are 14 residues in the CDR3. The germline V gene encodes CDR1 SGHDT and CDR2 YYEEEE. The CDR3 bases are TGTGCCAGCAGCTTGGTAGCAGGCACCGGGGAGCTGTTTTTT. Its translation: CASSLVAGTGELFF.

The rearrangement joins TRBV24-1 to TRBJ2-7, with TRBD1 as a possible D gene (8 bases). V lost 2 bases, J lost 3 bases, and 16 bases lay in between. The CDR3 runs to 16 residues. Germline CDR1 is KGHDR and CDR2 is SFDVKD. The CDR3 nucleotides are TGTGCCACCAGTGATTCAACCCACAGGGGGGGCTACGAGCAGTACTTC. Protein sequence: CATSDSTHRGGYEQYF.

The rearrangement uses TRBV10-3 and TRBJ1-4; D unclear. The CDR3 extends over 14 amino acids. Per the germline V gene, CDR1 is ENHRY and CDR2 is SYGVKD. Trimming took 0 bases from V and 10 from J, leaving 12 bases between them. In DNA, the CDR3 is TGTGCCATCAGTGAGTCTGAGGCAGAGGGAAAACTGTTTTTT. Residues: CAISESEAEGKLFF.

The V and J genes are TRBV11-3 and TRBJ1-6; D unclear. The CDR3 sequence is 14 residues long. Trimming shortened V by 5 bases and J by 7 bases, and 12 bases separated the two germline ends. CDR1 and CDR2 (germline): SGHNT, YENEEA. CDR3 coding DNA: TGTGCCAGCAGCCCAGGACCCGCAAATTCACCCCTCCACTTT. Translated: CASSPGPANSPLHF.

J is TRBJ1-1 and V is TRBV19, with TRBD1 matching 7 bases. The V gene end was trimmed by 6 bases and the J gene end by 5 bases; junction bases not matched to a gene: 6. This CDR3 has 13 amino acids. The germline V gene has CDR1 LNHDA and CDR2 SQIVND (reference sequence). CDR3 DNA: TGTGCCAGTAGCGCTACAGGGGTGACTGAAGCTTTCTTT. It encodes CASSATGVTEAFF.

This rearrangement joins TRBV4-2 to TRBJ2-7; the match to TRBD1 covers 7 bases. V lost 2 bases and J lost 3; bases outside the gene matches: 10. The germline V gene encodes CDR1 LGHNA and CDR2 YNFKEQ. The CDR3 is made up of 16 amino acids. CDR3 DNA sequence: TGTGCCAGCAGCCAATTCCCGACAGGGTCCCGCTACGAGCAGTACTTC. Translation gives CASSQFPTGSRYEQYF.

The chain couples TRBV14 to TRBJ2-5; D ambiguous. Trimming removed 1 base at V and 7 bases at J, with 4 bases between. CDR1 is SGHDN, CDR2 FVKESK, per germline. The CDR3 runs 11 residues. This chain's CDR3 is CASSQVRTQYF. In nucleotides, the CDR3 is TGTGCCAGCAGCCAAGTAAGGACCCAGTACTTC. The full variable domain, in which reference TRBV14 and TRBJ2-5 provide the parts outside the CDR3, is EAGVTQFPSHSVIEKGQTVTLRCDPISGHDNLYWYRRVMGKEIKFLLHFVKESKQDESGMPNNRFLAERTGGTYSTLKVQPAELEDSGVYFCASSQVRTQYFGPGTRLLVL.

The V gene is TRBV28, the J gene TRBJ1-1, with D possibly TRBD1 on 6 matching bases. The CDR3 consists of 15 residues. Germline V gives CDR1 MDHEN, CDR2 SYDVKM. V was trimmed by 3 bases and J by 1 base, leaving 12 bases between them. CDR3 bases: TGTGCCAGCAGTTTGTGGGGACATTCGAACACTGAAGCTTTCTTT. Its protein is CASSLWGHSNTEAFF.

The J gene is TRBJ2-2, the V gene TRBV6-2 or TRBV6-3, with D unclear. This CDR3 is built from 14 residues. V was pared by 1 base and J by 4 bases, with 7 bases between. Germline values: CDR1 MNHEY, CDR2 SVGEGT. The CDR3 nucleotides are TGTGCCAGCAGTTACTGGGCTGGCACCGGGGAGCTGTTTTTT. This codes for CASSYWAGTGELFF.

The chain couples TRBV7-8 to TRBJ1-1, with a weak D call TRBD1 (5 bases). This CDR3 has 17 residues. Germline V gene lookup returns CDR1 SGHVS and CDR2 FQNEAQ. V lost 0 bases, J lost 3 bases, and 17 bases lay in between. The DNA for the CDR3 is TGTGCCAGCAGCTTAGCGCTCGAGGGGCCGGTCGACACTGAAGCTTTCTTT. Its translation: CASSLALEGPVDTEAFF.

This clone has a handful of counts. This rearrangement joins TRBV7-9 to TRBJ1-2; D uncertain. The CDR3 consists of 12 residues. Germline values: CDR1 SEHNR, CDR2 FQNEAQ (reference sequence). The V end was cut by 5 bases, the J end by 2 bases, with 6 bases between. As DNA, the CDR3 is TGTGCCAGCAGCCGACGCAACTATGGCTACACCTTC. This codes for CASSRRNYGYTF.

The chain uses TRBV19 and TRBJ1-1; 10 nucleotides match TRBD1. The CDR3 runs to 13 residues. With V trimmed by 7 bases and J by 3 bases, 2 bases remained unmatched. Germline CDR1 and CDR2: LNHDA and SQIVND (reference sequence). The CDR3 bases are TGTGCCAGTAATGGACAGGGGGACACTGAAGCTTTCTTT. Its protein product is CASNGQGDTEAFF.